This T cell receptor (beta chain) stems from a study of blood T cell repertoires in COVID-19. Turning to the study itself: Samples came from the United States, Italy and Spain, spanning acute and convalescent COVID-19.

Profiling relied on immunoSEQ multiplex PCR, and the TCRdb table lists in-frame clones only, not all of them. The table includes about 55,000 clones, 75% to 90% detected once. Germline CDR1 is SGHRS and CDR2 is YFSETQ. V gave up 7 bases and J gave up 4 bases, with 14 bases separating them. The CDR3 extends over 14 amino acids. The V call is TRBV5-1, the J call TRBJ2-2, with D possibly being TRBD2 (5 bases). Sequencing was done on a sample of peripheral blood. The sequence derives from a human donor in a cohort sampled during active COVID-19. For the CDR3, the DNA is TGCGCCAGCCGGCCCACTGGGAGCACCGGGGAGCTGTTTTTT. Translation: CASRPTGSTGELFF.